These 4 T cell receptor beta chains were all obtained from the same sample, sequenced in a study of post-analysis software for immune sequencing data. Regarding the study as a whole: Roughly five TRBV segments were more frequent in patients than controls; TRBV5-6, TRBV5-1 and TRBV20-1 belonged to this group.

These receptors have no known antigen. Unique molecular identifiers had been added to the TCR beta cDNA libraries. TCRdb called the PCR reads again in MiXCR, with one record for every CDR3 protein. The sample contains approximately 730,000 distinct CDR3 sequences, around 46% of which appear only once. The sequenced material came from blood. These receptors originate from a girl aged 10 to 17 with multiple sclerosis.

V is TRBV25-1 and J is TRBJ2-5, with D perhaps TRBD1 or TRBD2 (5 bases each). V was pared by 6 bases and J by 1 base, with 18 bases between. The CDR3 length is 16 residues. CDR1 and CDR2 from the germline V gene are MGHDK and SYGVNS. CDR3 nucleotides: TGTGCCAGCAGAGTCCTCGGGACGGTGGGCCAAGAGACCCAGTACTTC. This gives the protein CASRVLGTVGQETQYF.

This clonotype was seen only a few times. The rearrangement uses TRBV20-1 and TRBJ1-2, with D possibly being TRBD1 (5 bases). Trimming took 3 bases from V and 6 from J, leaving 14 bases between them. This CDR3 region has 13 residues. Per the germline V gene, CDR1 is DFQATT and CDR2 is SNEGSKA (reference sequence). CDR3 sequence: CSARRMGLDGYTF. CDR3 DNA sequence: TGCAGTGCTAGGAGAATGGGGCTGGATGGCTACACCTTC.

The gene calls are TRBV28 and TRBJ1-2; weak D call: TRBD1 (5 bases). The V and J ends lost 2 bases and 2 bases respectively, with 12 bases between them. The CDR3 length is 15 residues. CDR1 is MDHEN and CDR2 is SYDVKM in the germline V gene. The CDR3 sequence is CASSLPRVGNYGYTF. The CDR3 DNA reads TGTGCCAGCAGTTTACCCAGGGTGGGAAACTATGGCTACACCTTC.

The rearrangement joins TRBV10-3 to TRBJ2-1; a possible D gene is TRBD2 (5 bases). Trimming cost V 10 bases and J 4 bases, with 17 bases left between them. Germline assignment: CDR1 ENHRY and CDR2 SYGVKD. The CDR3 extends over 14 amino acids. The CDR3 region has the DNA TGTGCCACGACGGAGAGCGGTATATACAATGAGCAGTTCTTC. Its protein product is CATTESGIYNEQFF.